Sequencing of this T cell receptor beta chain was carried out in a study of blood T cell repertoires in COVID-19. Looking at the study overall: The samples span acute and convalescent COVID-19 from the United States, Italy and Spain.

Authors' methods: Nucleated cell number was recorded as an estimate derived from reference gene primer amplification. Method: immunoSEQ multiplex PCR; TCRdb's copy keeps in-frame clones and lacks some. Clonal size and the V and J genes are those of that table, whereas D and trimming came from the DNA. The data show more than 95,000 clones, with approximately 80% seen just once and approximately 3.6% held by the top ten. The CDR3 spans 19 residues. Germline V gene data show CDR1 as MNHEY and CDR2 as SMNVEV (reference sequence). V lost 7 bases to trimming and J lost 0 bases; unmatched junction nucleotides: 14.

The rearrangement joins TRBV27 to TRBJ2-7; TRBD2 agrees at 14 bases. The clonotype comes from a woman over 75 with active or convalescent COVID-19. The sample was peripheral blood. This CDR3 reads CASIISTSGRVNCSYEQYF. For the CDR3, the DNA is TGTGCCAGCATCATTTCGACTAGCGGGAGGGTAAATTGCTCCTACGAGCAGTACTTC.